The next 28 T cell receptor beta chains were all read from a single sample in a study of vaccination effects on CD4 cells after COVID-19. No antigen is known for these receptors. Some clones are missing from TCRdb's copy, which holds only in-frame ones; the method was immunoSEQ multiplex PCR. Among around 50,000 clones listed, around three quarters were seen once. Viral peptide pools were used in the ViraFEST assay to expand antigen-specific CD4+ T cells, and sequencing came afterward. The culture ran for 10 days, and then CD4+ T cells were isolated. Documented for the person is a PCR-confirmed SARS-CoV-2 infection occurring between March and December 2020. The sequenced sample was CD4+ T cells from PBMCs cultured with HIV peptides, obtained before COVID-19 vaccination. The subset is: HIV-1 Nef peptide pool negative control/reference culture. These receptor sequences come from a human donor who had a prior SARS-CoV-2 infection.

The CDR3 region has the DNA TGTGCCAGCAGGCTTCAGGCCTTGAACACTGAAGCTTTCTTT. Translation gives CASRLQALNTEAFF. The chain has TRBV7-2 and TRBJ1-1; D ambiguous. This CDR3 is 14 amino acids long. Per the germline V gene, CDR1 is SGHTA and CDR2 is FQGNSA. V was shortened by 6 bases and J by 0 bases, with 11 bases between the two germline ends.

The gene calls are TRBV7-9 and TRBJ2-3, with D possibly matching TRBD2 (6 bases). V was trimmed by 4 bases and J by 5 bases, leaving 22 bases between them. Germline assignment: CDR1 SEHNR and CDR2 FQNEAQ (reference sequence). The CDR3 is 17 residues long. CDR3 residues: CASSSYKQMTRGDTQYF. The CDR3, as DNA: TGTGCCAGCAGCTCTTACAAACAGATGACTAGGGGAGATACGCAGTATTTT.

DNA of the CDR3: TGTGCCAGCACCAAAGCTGGGGGTACTAGCGGGGGGGGGAGCTCCTACAATGAGCAGTTCTTC. It codes for CASTKAGGTSGGGSSYNEQFF. This rearrangement joins TRBV7-9 to TRBJ2-1, with 13 nucleotides matching TRBD2. V dropped 7 bases and J dropped 0; count of bases not matched to a gene: 18. This CDR3 has 21 amino acids. CDR1 and CDR2 from the germline V gene are SEHNR and FQNEAQ (reference sequence).

The chain employs TRBV4-3 and TRBJ2-1; 10 bases are shared with TRBD2. Germline values: CDR1 LGHNA, CDR2 YSLEER. Germline trimming cut 1 base from V and 8 bases from J; bases unmatched to any gene: 8. The CDR3 extends over 16 amino acids. This CDR3 is CASSQGSSGSWDEQFF. The CDR3 DNA reads as TGCGCCAGCAGCCAAGGATCTAGCGGGAGTTGGGATGAGCAGTTCTTC.

The chain carries TRBV7-3 and TRBJ2-1, with D uncertain. The germline V gene has CDR1 SGHTA and CDR2 FQGTGA. The CDR3 is 13 residues long. Trimming took 5 bases from V and 5 from J, leaving 10 bases between them. CDR3 bases: TGTGCCAGCAGCCCCTTGACAAACAATGAGCAGTTCTTC. Amino acids: CASSPLTNNEQFF. The full variable domain, with the rest looked up from reference TRBV7-3 and TRBJ2-1, is GAGVSQTPSNKVTEKGKYVELRCDPISGHTALYWYRQSLGQGPEFLIYFQGTGAADDSGLPNDRFFAVRPEGSVSTLKIQRTERGDSAVYLCASSPLTNNEQFFGPGTRLTVL.

The V and J genes are TRBV10-3 and TRBJ2-3, with D unclear. This CDR3 spans 14 amino acids. Germline V gene data show CDR1 as ENHRY and CDR2 as SYGVKD. Between the trimmed V and J ends, which lost 5 bases and 2 bases, there was a span of 11 bases. Here the CDR3 reads CAISRPESTDTQYF. The CDR3 coding sequence is TGTGCCATCAGTCGACCGGAGTCCACAGATACGCAGTATTTT.

This chain links TRBV5-1 with TRBJ2-1; 8 nucleotides match TRBD1. From germline, CDR1 is SGHRS and CDR2 YFSETQ. The CDR3 is 15 amino acids. Germline trimming cut 0 bases from V and 8 bases from J; bases unmatched to any gene: 7. For the CDR3, the DNA is TGCGCCAGCAGCTTGGGGGCAGGGGGCTGGGATGAGCAGTTCTTC. It translates to CASSLGAGGWDEQFF. The full variable domain, with the rest looked up from reference TRBV5-1 and TRBJ2-1, is KAGVTQTPRYLIKTRGQQVTLSCSPISGHRSVSWYQQTPGQGLQFLFEYFSETQRNKGNFPGRFSGRQFSNSRSEMNVSTLELGDSALYLCASSLGAGGWDEQFFGPGTRLTVL.

The chain is built from TRBV11-3 and TRBJ2-5; 11 positions agree with TRBD2. CDR1 is SGHNT, CDR2 YENEEA, per germline. CDR3 length: 14 amino acids. The V gene end was trimmed by 3 bases and the J gene end by 11 bases; junction bases not matched to a gene: 8. CDR3 sequence: CASSLTSGAALQYF. The CDR3 nucleotides read TGTGCCAGCAGCTTGACTAGCGGGGCCGCACTACAGTACTTC.

V usage is TRBV5-4 and J usage is TRBJ1-2, with 7 bases aligning to TRBD1. The CDR3 spans 16 residues. After removal of 0 bases from V and 4 bases from J, the junction contained 9 bases not matched to a gene. Germline assignment: CDR1 SGHNT and CDR2 YYREEE (reference sequence). CDR3 loop: CASSLGGQATFYGYTF. Written as DNA, the CDR3 is TGTGCCAGCAGCTTGGGCGGACAGGCCACCTTCTATGGCTACACCTTC.

The chain has TRBV2 and TRBJ2-2; D ambiguous. Trimming took 2 bases from V and 7 from J, leaving 8 bases between them. CDR3 length: 13 amino acids. CDR1 is SNHLY, CDR2 FYNNEI, per germline. CDR3 residues: CASSETSFGELFF. The DNA of the CDR3 is TGTGCCAGCAGTGAAACTTCGTTCGGGGAGCTGTTTTTT.

This chain joins TRBV7-8 and TRBJ2-5; D possibly corresponds to TRBD1 (6 bases). V dropped 5 bases and J dropped 5 bases, with 12 bases sitting between them. The CDR3 runs 13 residues. CDR1 and CDR2 from the germline V gene are SGHVS and FQNEAQ. CDR3 sequence: CASSRGTLETQYF. CDR3 coding DNA: TGTGCCAGCAGCCGAGGGACATTGGAGACCCAGTACTTC.

The chain has TRBV5-1 and TRBJ2-3; 12 positions match TRBD2. The V gene end was trimmed by 4 bases and the J gene end by 5 bases; junction bases not matched to a gene: 8. Germline CDR1 is SGHRS and CDR2 is YFSETQ. The CDR3 is made up of 16 amino acids. The CDR3 DNA reads as TGCGCCAGCAGCGCGACTAGCGGGGGAGTTGGAGATACGCAGTATTTT. Protein: CASSATSGGVGDTQYF.

V and J are TRBV7-9 and TRBJ2-7; TRBD1 is a possible D gene (6 bases). CDR3 size: 17 residues. V gave up 1 base and J gave up 2 bases, with 18 bases separating them. Per germline, CDR1 SEHNR and CDR2 FQNEAQ (reference sequence). The CDR3 protein is CASSLVLGTRRPYEQYF. The DNA for the CDR3 is TGTGCCAGCAGCTTAGTTCTTGGGACAAGAAGACCCTACGAGCAGTACTTC.

The gene calls are TRBV4-3 and TRBJ1-2; the D gene is possibly TRBD1 (5 bases). V was cut by 1 base and J by 6 bases, with 15 bases left in between. Germline CDR1 reads LGHNA; CDR2 reads YSLEER. The CDR3 length is 15 residues. The CDR3 region has the DNA TGCGCCAGCAGCCAAGGAGTAGGGCAGGGTGATGGCTACACCTTC. It codes for CASSQGVGQGDGYTF.

In this sample, this clone turned up a few times. This chain links TRBV19 with TRBJ2-2; D call uncertain. Germline V gene sequence: CDR1 LNHDA, CDR2 SQIVND (reference sequence). This CDR3 spans 13 amino acids. V was pared by 3 bases and J by 1 base, with 3 bases between. The CDR3, as DNA: TGTGCCAGTAGTATTCAGAACACCGGGGAGCTGTTTTTT. Translated: CASSIQNTGELFF.

The J gene is TRBJ1-3, the V gene TRBV7-8, with 7 bases fitting TRBD1. The CDR3 loop spans 14 amino acids. V gave up 1 base and J gave up 13 bases; unmatched junction bases: 10. Per the germline V gene, CDR1 is SGHVS and CDR2 is FQNEAQ. The CDR3 loop reads CASSLGSEGQTIYF. CDR3 coding DNA: TGTGCCAGCAGCTTAGGATCCGAGGGACAGACTATATATTTT.

The gene calls are TRBV14 and TRBJ2-3; TRBD2 might be the D (6 bases). The V and J ends lost 6 bases and 5 bases respectively, with 18 bases between them. The germline V gene encodes CDR1 SGHDN and CDR2 FVKESK. This CDR3 spans 15 amino acids. As DNA, the CDR3 is TGTGCCAGCAGTATTTCGGGGGTGCGTAAAGATACGCAGTATTTT. Translation: CASSISGVRKDTQYF.

V gene TRBV4-3 combines with J gene TRBJ2-2; D may be TRBD1 (7 bases). Germline V gives CDR1 LGHNA, CDR2 YSLEER. V was shortened by 1 base and J by 6 bases, with 21 bases between the two germline ends. The CDR3 runs to 18 residues. In nucleotides, the CDR3 is TGCGCCAGCAGCCAAGTCTTCATCCAGGGGGGACACTCCGGGGAGCTGTTTTTT. It codes for CASSQVFIQGGHSGELFF.

This clone was detected only a few times. The gene calls are TRBV7-2 and TRBJ1-6, with TRBD1 identical over 8 bases. CDR3 length: 13 amino acids. J was trimmed by 11 bases and V by 5 bases; bases with no gene match: 5. Germline V lookup: CDR1 SGHTA, CDR2 FQGNSA. The CDR3 is CASSPETGAPLHF. Here the CDR3 DNA reads TGTGCCAGCAGCCCGGAGACAGGGGCACCCCTCCACTTT.

V usage is TRBV27 and J usage is TRBJ2-5; D perhaps matches TRBD2 (6 bases). There are 13 residues in the CDR3. V was shortened by 0 bases and J by 5 bases, with 7 bases between the two germline ends. Per the germline V gene, CDR1 is MNHEY and CDR2 is SMNVEV (reference sequence). The CDR3: CASSLSLAETQYF. CDR3 nucleotides: TGTGCCAGCAGTTTATCCCTAGCGGAGACCCAGTACTTC.

The chain joins TRBV6-7 to TRBJ2-1; D is possibly TRBD2 (5 bases). TRBV6-7 is an open reading frame whose function is uncertain. The V end was cut by 8 bases, the J end by 6 bases, with 11 bases between. The CDR3 extends over 12 amino acids. CDR3 nucleotides: TGTGCCAGCGGGAGCGCAACCAATGAGCAGTTCTTC. It translates to CASGSATNEQFF.

This clone showed up just once. This chain uses TRBV19 with TRBJ1-4, with D perhaps matching TRBD1 (6 bases). CDR1 is LNHDA, CDR2 SQIVND, per germline (reference sequence). The CDR3 contains 11 residues. Trimming removed 11 bases at V and 8 bases at J, with 12 bases between. The CDR3 DNA sequence: TGTGCCGGAAGACAGGTGGAAAAACTGTTTTTT. Amino acids: CAGRQVEKLFF.

The gene calls are TRBV30 and TRBJ2-3; TRBD2 agrees at 8 bases. Germline CDR1 GTSNPN, CDR2 SVGIG (reference sequence). CDR3 size: 16 residues. Trimming removed 2 bases from V and 6 bases from J; junction bases left unmatched: 13. The CDR3 protein is CAWSLNGGVSADTQYF. In DNA form, the CDR3 reads TGTGCCTGGAGTCTAAACGGGGGGGTGTCGGCTGATACGCAGTATTTT. The complete variable domain, with remaining parts taken from reference TRBV30 and TRBJ2-3, reads SQTIHQWPATLVQPVGSPLSLECTVEGTSNPNLYWYRQAAGRGLQLLFYSVGIGQISSEVPQNLSASRPQDRQFILSSKKLLLSDSGFYLCAWSLNGGVSADTQYFGPGTRLTVL.

This clone occurred a few times. The V call is TRBV6-2 or TRBV6-3, the J call TRBJ2-5; 9 bases match TRBD2. The CDR3 covers 15 residues. J was trimmed by 3 bases and V by 4 bases; bases with no gene match: 6. Germline V gives CDR1 MNHEY, CDR2 SVGEGT. The CDR3 DNA reads as TGTGCCAGCAGTTTAGCGGGAGAGGGTGAAGAGACCCAGTACTTC. Its protein is CASSLAGEGEETQYF.

The chain carries TRBV3-1 (or the pseudogene TRBV3-2) and TRBJ2-2; D is undetermined. The CDR3 is 13 amino acids. Germline CDR1 and CDR2: LGHDT and YNNKEL (reference sequence). The ends were cut back, 1 base at V and 6 bases at J, with 6 bases in the middle. The CDR3 loop reads CASSQGVAGELFF. The DNA of the CDR3 is TGTGCCAGCAGCCAAGGAGTGGCCGGGGAGCTGTTTTTT.

This clone came up a few times. The rearrangement links TRBV30 to TRBJ2-5; 7 nucleotides agree with TRBD2. The germline V gene encodes CDR1 GTSNPN and CDR2 SVGIG (reference sequence). This CDR3 region has 13 residues. V was clipped by 3 bases and J by 5 bases; unmatched bases: 6. CDR3 in DNA: TGTGCCTGGAGCGGGGGGTTAGGGGAGACCCAGTACTTC. Residues: CAWSGGLGETQYF.

This clone was seen only a few times. This rearrangement joins TRBV30 to TRBJ2-5; 15 nucleotides match TRBD2. V shed 2 bases and J 2 bases; nucleotides not matched to a gene: 3. The germline CDR1 and CDR2 sequences are GTSNPN and SVGIG (reference sequence). This CDR3 is 16 amino acids long. The CDR3 here is CAWSTGTSGGQETQYF. The CDR3 region has the DNA TGTGCCTGGAGTACCGGGACTAGCGGGGGGCAAGAGACCCAGTACTTC. The complete variable domain, with remaining parts taken from reference TRBV30 and TRBJ2-5, reads SQTIHQWPATLVQPVGSPLSLECTVEGTSNPNLYWYRQAAGRGLQLLFYSVGIGQISSEVPQNLSASRPQDRQFILSSKKLLLSDSGFYLCAWSTGTSGGQETQYFGPGTRLLVL.

The chain is built from TRBV6-5 and TRBJ1-2, with 8 bases aligning to TRBD1. This CDR3 is built from 15 residues. Germline CDR1 reads MNHEY; CDR2 reads SVGAGI. J lost 4 bases, V lost 7 bases, and 11 bases had no gene match. The CDR3 DNA sequence: TGTGCCAGCACAGAATCCGGGACAGGCTTCTATGGCTACACCTTC. Translation: CASTESGTGFYGYTF.